These 14 T cell receptor beta chains were all obtained from the same sample, sequenced in a study of CD8+CD57+ T cells in acquired aplastic anemia. Both TCR beta VDJ combination and CDR3 sequence profiling were carried out. Genomic DNA was the template for this profiling. In TCRdb, the reads were re-called with MiXCR into one record per CDR3 protein. The table records approximately 250,000 distinct CDR3 sequences, roughly 80% of them present only once. Patients sequenced had flow cytometry evidence of CD8+CD57+ cell expansion. The specimen sequenced was sorted CD4+, CD8+, or CD8+CD57+ T cells (not recorded which) from PBMCs. These TCRs come from a human donor with aplastic anemia.

On this clonotype itself: The junction differs from germline at one of its ends, possibly a read error. The chain is built from TRBV9 and TRBJ1-5, with D tentatively TRBD1 (6 bases). Per the germline V gene, CDR1 is SGDLS and CDR2 is YYNGEE. The CDR3 extends over 14 amino acids. Here the CDR3 DNA reads TGTGCCAGCGGGAAAGGGGGTGGAAAACTGCCCTTTGATTTT. This encodes CASGKGGGKLPFDF.

The chain has TRBV27 and TRBJ1-5; D is possibly TRBD1 (6 bases). V was trimmed by 10 bases and J by 6 bases, leaving 25 bases between them. The CDR3 has 16 residues. Germline V gives CDR1 MNHEY, CDR2 SMNVEV (reference sequence). The CDR3 DNA is TGTGCCACCAGATCCCGTTTGGCAACAGGGACTCAGCCCCAGCATTTT. Translated: CATRSRLATGTQPQHF.

This clonotype was seen more than once but under ten times. The limits of the CDR3 on the DNA are not certain, so only TCRdb's listed CDR3 is given. This chain links TRBV7-9 with TRBJ2-3; the table calls TRBD2, which could not be checked here. The V gene's germline CDR1 is SEHNR and CDR2 FQNEAQ (reference sequence). The length of the CDR3 is 14 amino acids, counting both ends. CDR3 loop: CASSADDTQYFGPF.

The chain uses TRBV6-4 and TRBJ2-1, with D possibly called TRBD1 or TRBD2 (5 bases each). Germline values: CDR1 MRHNA, CDR2 SNTAGT. This CDR3 is 16 amino acids long. V lost 3 bases and J lost 2, with 14 bases in between. The CDR3 sequence: CASSEDPGPTYNEQFF. The CDR3, as DNA: TGTGCCAGCAGTGAAGATCCGGGACCTACCTACAATGAGCAGTTCTTC.

The chain uses TRBV7-2 and TRBJ1-6; D not certain. Germline loops: CDR1 SGHTA, CDR2 FQGNSA. The CDR3 loop spans 16 amino acids. Deletions cut 5 bases from V and 16 bases from J, with 27 bases between. The DNA of the CDR3 is TGTGCCAGCAGCATGGCGAGCGCCCGGGAGAAGTCTTTTCTCCACTTT. Translated, it gives CASSMASAREKSFLHF.

This clonotype came up once. This chain links TRBV5-1 with TRBJ2-6; maybe TRBD2 (5 bases). Between the trimmed V and J ends, which lost 0 bases and 3 bases, there was a span of 13 bases. This CDR3 spans 17 amino acids. Germline CDR1 and CDR2: SGHRS and YFSETQ. The CDR3 spells CASSLEIDGNGANVLTF. The CDR3 region has the DNA TGCGCCAGCAGCTTGGAAATCGACGGGAATGGGGCCAACGTCCTGACTTTC.

In the case of this clonotype: Since the CDR3 does not end with the conserved phenylalanine or tryptophan, this likely comes from a read error. It is unclear where the CDR3 begins or ends on the DNA, so no DNA is shown, and the CDR3 is as TCRdb lists it. The chain links TRBV2 to TRBJ1-2; the table calls TRBD1, which could not be checked here. The CDR3 length is 16 residues, termini included. The V gene's germline CDR1 is SNHLY and CDR2 FYNNEI. The CDR3 sequence: CASGAGGTDTHYVDTG.

Turning to this clonotype: The conserved phenylalanine or tryptophan normally closing the CDR3 is absent here, so this likely arose from a read error. The DNA is omitted, as the CDR3 cannot be located on it reliably, and the CDR3 follows TCRdb's listing. The chain uses TRBV19 and TRBJ1-2; the D call TRBD1 from the table was never checked on the DNA. Germline values: CDR1 LNHDA, CDR2 SQIVND (reference sequence). The CDR3 adds up to 16 amino acids, both ends counted. The CDR3 sequence: CASSIIHDRGAWQYFV.

For this clonotype: An end of the junction does not agree with germline; a read error may underlie this. The chain employs TRBV10-3 and TRBJ2-7; 10 bases line up with TRBD1. In germline, CDR1 is ENHRY, CDR2 SYGVKD. The CDR3 is 15 amino acids. DNA for the CDR3: TGTGCCAGCAGTGAATTAGACAGGGGGCGGTACGAGCAGTACTTC. Translating gives CASSELDRGRYEQYF.

The chain is built from TRBV9 and TRBJ1-6; TRBD1 aligns across 9 bases. The CDR3 is 16 residues long. The V and J ends lost 3 bases and 13 bases, in that order; junction bases with no gene match: 14. Germline CDR1 SGDLS, CDR2 YYNGEE. CDR3 DNA sequence: TGTGCCAGCAGCGATAGGGGACAGGGCACAGATACGCCCCTCCACTTT. Encoded protein: CASSDRGQGTDTPLHF.

The gene calls are TRBV29-1 and TRBJ1-2; TRBD1 matches 8 bases. J was trimmed by 4 bases and V by 0 bases; bases with no gene match: 4. Germline CDR1 reads SQVTM; CDR2 reads ANQGSEA. The CDR3 runs to 14 residues. This chain's CDR3 is CSVEDQGTGYGYTF. CDR3 nucleotide sequence: TGCAGCGTTGAAGATCAAGGGACAGGCTATGGCTACACCTTC.

The chain employs TRBV11-2 and TRBJ2-7; D possibly corresponds to TRBD2 (5 bases). The germline gives CDR1 SGHAT, CDR2 FQNNGV. The length of the CDR3 is 16 residues. The V and J ends lost 5 bases and 6 bases respectively, with 23 bases between them. Here the CDR3 reads CASSRTRTANLAEQYV. CDR3 coding DNA: TGTGCCAGCAGCCGCACTAGAACAGCGAACCTGGCCGAGCAGTACGTC.

This clonotype was found once. The rearrangement links TRBV7-9 to TRBJ2-1; D gene unclear. Germline V gives CDR1 SEHNR, CDR2 FQNEAQ (reference sequence). V gave up 2 bases and J gave up 2 bases, with 10 bases separating them. The CDR3 runs 15 residues. The CDR3 region is CASSLYESTYNEQFF. The CDR3 bases are TGTGCCAGCAGCTTATACGAATCAACCTACAATGAGCAGTTCTTC. The entire variable domain, with the rest obtained from reference TRBV7-9 and TRBJ2-1, is as follows: DTGVSQNPRHKITKRGQNVTFRCDPISEHNRLYWYRQTLGQGPEFLTYFQNEAQLEKSRLLSDRFSAERPKGSFSTLEIQRTEQGDSAMYLCASSLYESTYNEQFFGPGTRLTVL.

The chain links TRBV7-3 to TRBJ1-5; D might be TRBD1 (5 bases). Trimming took off 6 bases at V and 11 bases at J, with 23 bases between the two ends. This CDR3 has 15 amino acids. Germline CDR1 and CDR2: SGHTA and FQGTGA. The CDR3 nucleotides read TGTGCCAGCAGTACTTCCGGGACTTGGGGAGAGACCCAGCATTTT. Its translation is CASSTSGTWGETQHF.